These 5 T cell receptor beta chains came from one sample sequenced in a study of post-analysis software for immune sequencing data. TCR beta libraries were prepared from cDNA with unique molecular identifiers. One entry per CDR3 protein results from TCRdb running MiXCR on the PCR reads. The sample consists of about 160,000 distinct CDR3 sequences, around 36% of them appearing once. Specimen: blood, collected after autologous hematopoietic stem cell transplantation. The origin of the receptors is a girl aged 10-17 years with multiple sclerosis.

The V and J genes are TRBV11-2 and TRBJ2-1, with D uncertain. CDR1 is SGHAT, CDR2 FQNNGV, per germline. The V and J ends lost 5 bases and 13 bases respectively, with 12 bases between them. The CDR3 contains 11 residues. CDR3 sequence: CASSAPYIQFF. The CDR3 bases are TGTGCCAGCAGCGCTCCTTACATCCAGTTCTTC.

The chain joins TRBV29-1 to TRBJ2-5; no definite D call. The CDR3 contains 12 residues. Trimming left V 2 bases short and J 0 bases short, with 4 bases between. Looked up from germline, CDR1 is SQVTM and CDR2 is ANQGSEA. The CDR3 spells CSVERNQETQYF. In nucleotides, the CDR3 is TGCAGCGTTGAACGGAACCAAGAGACCCAGTACTTC.

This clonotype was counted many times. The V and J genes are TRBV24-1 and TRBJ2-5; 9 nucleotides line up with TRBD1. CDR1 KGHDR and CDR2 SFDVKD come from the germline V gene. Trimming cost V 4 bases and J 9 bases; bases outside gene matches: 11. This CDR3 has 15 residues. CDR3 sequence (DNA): TGTGCCACCAGTGACAGGGGACAGGGCGGTCGAGCCCAGTACTTC. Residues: CATSDRGQGGRAQYF.

The DNA of the CDR3 is TGTGCCAGCACTATTATGGCAGGGAAGGACACTGAAGCTTTCTTT. This translates into CASTIMAGKDTEAFF. J is TRBJ1-1 and V is TRBV7-6, with TRBD1 as a possible D gene (5 bases). The V end was cut by 7 bases, the J end by 3 bases, with 18 bases between. The germline V gene has CDR1 SGHVS and CDR2 FNYEAQ. The CDR3 runs 15 residues.

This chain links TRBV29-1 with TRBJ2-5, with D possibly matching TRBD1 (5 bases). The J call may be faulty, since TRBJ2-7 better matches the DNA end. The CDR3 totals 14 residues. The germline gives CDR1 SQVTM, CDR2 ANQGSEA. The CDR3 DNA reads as TGCAGCGCCCGTTCAGGGTTAAAGGGCTACGAGCAGTACTTC. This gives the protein CSARSGLKGYEQYF.